A single sample is the source of the 20 T cell receptor beta chains below, sequenced in a study of cytomegalovirus exposure and HLA in healthy donors. The primer mix had 60 Vbeta and 13 Jbeta primers. TCRdb keeps only in-frame clones here, not all; method: immunoSEQ multiplex PCR. The repertoire holds 65,000 to 85,000 clones, with under 80% as singletons. Sequencing was done on a sample of PBMCs. The receptor source for this set is a male donor in good health and CMV-seropositive.

The chain recombines TRBV6-1 with TRBJ1-2; 11 nucleotides line up with TRBD1. Germline trimming cut 3 bases from V and 5 bases from J; bases unmatched to any gene: 11. The germline gives CDR1 MNHNS, CDR2 SASEGT. The CDR3 is 17 amino acids. CDR3 coding DNA: TGTGCCAGCAGTGACGCCGGGACAGGGGGACCCTTTTATGGCTACACCTTC. Translated, it gives CASSDAGTGGPFYGYTF.

This chain joins TRBV6-1 and TRBJ1-2; D call uncertain. V lost 7 bases and J 8 bases, leaving 11 bases between the germline ends. Germline CDR1 and CDR2: MNHNS and SASEGT. This CDR3 has 11 amino acids. The CDR3 DNA reads as TGTGCCAGCAACAACGCCTTGGGCTACACCTTC. The encoded protein is CASNNALGYTF.

This sequence joins TRBV9 and TRBJ2-3; possibly TRBD2 for D (6 bases). V was cut by 0 bases and J by 3 bases, with 23 bases left in between. This CDR3 is 19 amino acids long. The germline CDR1 and CDR2 sequences are SGDLS and YYNGEE. CDR3 nucleotides: TGTGCCAGCAGCGTAGGATCTCCCACTACTAGCTCCGTGACAGATACGCAGTATTTT. It specifies CASSVGSPTTSSVTDTQYF.

DNA for the CDR3: TGTGCCAGCAGCTCGCCAGGAGGGGCAGATACGCAGTATTTT. This codes for CASSSPGGADTQYF. The chain combines TRBV7-9 with TRBJ2-3, with D tentatively TRBD2 (6 bases). V lost 4 bases to trimming and J lost 4 bases, with 12 bases between them. Looked up from germline, CDR1 is SEHNR and CDR2 is FQNEAQ (reference sequence). The CDR3 contains 14 residues. Looking up the rest from reference TRBV7-9 and TRBJ2-3 gives the full variable domain: DTGVSQNPRHKITKRGQNVTFRCDPISEHNRLYWYRQTLGQGPEFLTYFQNEAQLEKSRLLSDRFSAERPKGSFSTLEIQRTEQGDSAMYLCASSSPGGADTQYFGPGTRLTVL.

This chain joins TRBV7-9 and TRBJ2-5; possibly TRBD1 for D (5 bases). V was pared by 2 bases and J by 5 bases, with 18 bases between. Looked up from germline, CDR1 is SEHNR and CDR2 is FQNEAQ (reference sequence). The CDR3 runs to 16 residues. The CDR3 spells CASSLRFQGRLETQYF. CDR3 nucleotides: TGTGCCAGCAGCTTACGTTTCCAGGGAAGGTTGGAGACCCAGTACTTC.

This clone was counted a single time. The V and J genes are TRBV27 and TRBJ2-2; D is unclear. Trimming took off 5 bases at V and 7 bases at J, with 2 bases between the two ends. CDR1 MNHEY and CDR2 SMNVEV come from the germline V gene (reference sequence). The CDR3 consists of 10 residues. In DNA form, the CDR3 reads TGTGCCAGCAGTCTCGGGGAGCTGTTTTTT. Its protein product is CASSLGELFF.

The rearrangement uses TRBV6-1 and TRBJ2-7, with TRBD2 as a possible D gene (5 bases). CDR1 and CDR2 (germline): MNHNS, SASEGT. CDR3 size: 12 residues. Trimming took 7 bases from V and 3 from J, leaving 10 bases between them. For the CDR3, the DNA is TGTGCCAGCACCGACGCGGGCTACGAGCAGTACTTC. It encodes CASTDAGYEQYF.

This clone was counted only a few times. The chain employs TRBV19 and TRBJ1-3; D perhaps matches TRBD1 (5 bases). The CDR3 spans 16 residues. Per germline, CDR1 LNHDA and CDR2 SQIVND (reference sequence). Trimming took off 3 bases at V and 0 bases at J, with 12 bases between the two ends. The CDR3 spells CASSIWGVSSGNTIYF. The CDR3 DNA reads TGTGCCAGTAGTATTTGGGGGGTGAGCTCTGGAAACACCATATATTTT. The variable domain in full, completed from reference TRBV19 and TRBJ1-3, reads DGGITQSPKYLFRKEGQNVTLSCEQNLNHDAMYWYRQDPGQGLRLIYYSQIVNDFQKGDIAEGYSVSREKKESFPLTVTSAQKNPTAFYLCASSIWGVSSGNTIYFGEGSWLTVV.

V and J are TRBV7-3 and TRBJ2-7, with TRBD2 matching 14 bases. The V gene's germline CDR1 is SGHTA and CDR2 FQGTGA. This CDR3 has 15 residues. V shed 5 bases, J shed 6 bases, and the junction held 6 bases outside the gene matches. The CDR3 DNA follows: TGTGCCAGCAGCCTAGGACTAGCGGGAGGCTCCGAGCAGTACTTC. Encoded protein: CASSLGLAGGSEQYF.

The rearrangement links TRBV30 to TRBJ2-5, with D perhaps matching TRBD1 (6 bases). The ends were cut back, 4 bases at V and 5 bases at J, with 20 bases in the middle. This CDR3 contains 15 residues. In germline, CDR1 is GTSNPN, CDR2 SVGIG (reference sequence). CDR3 sequence reads: CAWTPGTSWGETQYF. The CDR3 region has the DNA TGTGCCTGGACCCCTGGGACAAGCTGGGGGGAGACCCAGTACTTC.

V and J are TRBV7-9 and TRBJ1-2, with 11 bases matching TRBD1. This CDR3 contains 13 residues. The V segment lost 6 bases and the J segment 6 bases; nucleotides outside the gene matches: 3. In germline, CDR1 is SEHNR, CDR2 FQNEAQ (reference sequence). The CDR3 here is CASSRTGGNGYTF. Written as DNA, the CDR3 is TGTGCCAGCAGTAGGACAGGGGGCAATGGCTACACCTTC.

This chain links TRBV7-2 with TRBJ2-7, with a possible D match to TRBD1 (7 bases). Germline CDR1 SGHTA, CDR2 FQGNSA. This CDR3 contains 15 residues. V lost 5 bases and J 0 bases, leaving 14 bases between the germline ends. CDR3 residues: CASSPTGRSSYEQYF. The CDR3 nucleotides read TGTGCCAGCAGCCCGACAGGGAGGAGCTCCTACGAGCAGTACTTC.

The chain combines TRBV11-3 with TRBJ1-3; D remains unclear. The V and J ends lost 5 bases and 3 bases respectively, with 8 bases between them. CDR1 SGHNT and CDR2 YENEEA come from the germline V gene. The CDR3 runs to 13 residues. CDR3 in DNA: TGTGCCAGCAGCCTACCCGGTGGAAACACCATATATTTT. This sequence encodes CASSLPGGNTIYF.

The chain carries TRBV6-6 and TRBJ2-7, with 8 bases matching TRBD1. Losses at the gene ends were 7 bases for V and 6 bases for J; bases not matched to a gene: 2. This CDR3 has 11 amino acids. Germline V CDR1 and CDR2: MNHNY, SVGAGI (reference sequence). CDR3 region: CASTGGFEQYF. CDR3 coding DNA: TGTGCCAGCACAGGGGGCTTCGAGCAGTACTTC.

The V gene is TRBV19, the J gene TRBJ1-1, with D possibly TRBD1 on 5 matching bases. CDR3 length: 13 residues. Germline V gene sequence: CDR1 LNHDA, CDR2 SQIVND (reference sequence). Trimming took 8 bases from V and 2 from J, leaving 12 bases between them. CDR3 amino acids: CASCDSFNTEAFF. As DNA, the CDR3 is TGTGCCAGTTGTGACAGCTTTAACACTGAAGCTTTCTTT.

CDR3 amino acids: CAISEVLADTQYF. The DNA of the CDR3 is TGTGCCATCAGTGAGGTTTTAGCAGATACGCAGTATTTT. The V call is TRBV10-3, the J call TRBJ2-3; no clear D. The CDR3 totals 13 residues. The ends were cut back, 2 bases at V and 4 bases at J, with 7 bases in the middle. The germline V gene has CDR1 ENHRY and CDR2 SYGVKD.

This clone was found a few times. The V and J genes are TRBV29-1 and TRBJ1-1; the D is unclear. This CDR3 spans 14 amino acids. Germline CDR1 SQVTM, CDR2 ANQGSEA. V was pared by 3 bases and J by 1 base, with 12 bases between. CDR3 region: CSVEKHSSNTEAFF. DNA for the CDR3: TGCAGCGTTGAGAAGCACAGCTCGAACACTGAAGCTTTCTTT.

This chain joins TRBV5-4 and TRBJ2-5; 12 bases fit TRBD2. Trimming removed 4 bases from V and 2 bases from J; junction bases left unmatched: 3. The CDR3 covers 15 residues. The germline V gene has CDR1 SGHNT and CDR2 YYREEE (reference sequence). The CDR3 DNA follows: TGTGCCAGCAGCCCGACTAGCGGGAGTCAAGAGACCCAGTACTTC. Protein: CASSPTSGSQETQYF.

This rearrangement joins TRBV5-1 to TRBJ2-7; TRBD1 agrees at 10 bases. Germline assignment: CDR1 SGHRS and CDR2 YFSETQ. The CDR3 contains 15 residues. J gave up 5 bases and V 4 bases, and 9 bases lay outside the gene matches. The CDR3 loop is CASSVWDRGDHEQYF. CDR3 nucleotides: TGCGCCAGCAGCGTATGGGACAGGGGAGACCACGAGCAGTACTTC.

This clone was recorded a few times. The chain is built from TRBV7-2 and TRBJ2-1, with 10 bases matching TRBD1. Germline-derived CDR1 and CDR2 are SGHTA and FQGNSA. The CDR3 contains 15 residues. V shed 5 bases and J 10 bases; nucleotides not matched to a gene: 11. The CDR3 here is CASSRDRQGAGEQFF. The CDR3 DNA reads as TGTGCCAGCAGCCGCGATAGACAGGGGGCTGGAGAGCAGTTCTTC.